One sample yielded the 7 T cell receptor beta chains listed below, sequenced in a study of control samples from healthy donors and cancer patients. Profiling relied on immunoSEQ multiplex PCR, and the TCRdb table lists in-frame clones only, not all of them. The sample includes roughly 86,000 clones, about nine tenths of them seen just once. The source material was blood. The receptors come from a man younger than 40 in good health.

This chain links TRBV5-4 with TRBJ2-3, with D possibly being TRBD1 or TRBD2 (5 bases each). The CDR3 is 16 amino acids. Germline V gene lookup returns CDR1 SGHNT and CDR2 YYREEE (reference sequence). The V end lost 4 bases, the J end lost 1 base, and 16 bases lay between the germline ends. The CDR3, as DNA: TGTGCCAGCAGCGTTCGGGACGGAGGTCGCACAGATACGCAGTATTTT. Translation: CASSVRDGGRTDTQYF.

This clone came up once. The V call is TRBV15, the J call TRBJ1-2; the D gene is possibly TRBD1 (6 bases). V was clipped by 1 base and J by 5 bases, with 23 bases between them. In germline, CDR1 is LNHNV, CDR2 YYDKDF (reference sequence). The CDR3 sequence is 18 residues long. This CDR3 reads CATSRGVVLGGQGYGYTF. CDR3 nucleotides: TGTGCCACCAGCAGAGGGGTTGTTTTGGGGGGCCAGGGTTATGGCTACACCTTC. Full variable domain (outside the CDR3, taken from reference TRBV15 and TRBJ1-2): DAMVIQNPRYQVTQFGKPVTLSCSQTLNHNVMYWYQQKSSQAPKLLFHYYDKDFNNEADTPDNFQSRRPNTSFCFLDIRSPGLGDTAMYLCATSRGVVLGGQGYGYTFGSGTRLTVV.

This chain joins TRBV6-6 and TRBJ2-7, with no clear D. The CDR3 spans 13 residues. CDR1 is MNHNY, CDR2 SVGAGI, per germline (reference sequence). V was pared by 8 bases and J by 4 bases, with 15 bases between. The chain's CDR3 is CASGPRQRYEQYF. The CDR3 DNA reads TGTGCCAGCGGGCCCCGGCAGAGGTACGAGCAGTACTTC.

The CDR3 protein is CAWYRGKSEQYF. CDR3 DNA sequence: TGTGCCTGGTACAGGGGTAAGTCCGAGCAGTACTTC. J is TRBJ2-7 and V is TRBV30; 7 nucleotides agree with TRBD1. Germline values: CDR1 GTSNPN, CDR2 SVGIG (reference sequence). The V gene end was trimmed by 5 bases and the J gene end by 6 bases; junction bases not matched to a gene: 7. CDR3 size: 12 residues. Drawing the rest from reference TRBV30 and TRBJ2-7, the complete variable domain is SQTIHQWPATLVQPVGSPLSLECTVEGTSNPNLYWYRQAAGRGLQLLFYSVGIGQISSEVPQNLSASRPQDRQFILSSKKLLLSDSGFYLCAWYRGKSEQYFGPGTRLTVT.

The V gene is TRBV6-5, the J gene TRBJ1-1, with unresolved D. The length of the CDR3 is 13 residues. Germline CDR1 MNHEY, CDR2 SVGAGI. V was clipped by 1 base and J by 0 bases, with 3 bases between them. The CDR3 is CASSYWLNTEAFF. The DNA of the CDR3 is TGTGCCAGCAGTTACTGGTTGAACACTGAAGCTTTCTTT.

This rearrangement joins TRBV4-1 to TRBJ2-4; D might be TRBD1 (5 bases). V lost 6 bases and J 8 bases, leaving 17 bases between the germline ends. CDR1 and CDR2 (germline): MGHRA, YSYEKL. The CDR3 runs 14 residues. The CDR3 DNA follows: TGCGCCAGCAGTGACCAGGGTTTCTCGGACATTCAGTACTTC. Translating it yields CASSDQGFSDIQYF.

This sequence joins TRBV9 and TRBJ2-7; the match to TRBD2 covers 11 bases. The CDR3 consists of 17 residues. The V gene end was trimmed by 4 bases and the J gene end by 0 bases; junction bases not matched to a gene: 9. Germline V lookup: CDR1 SGDLS, CDR2 YYNGEE. CDR3 bases: TGTGCCAGCAGCACCCCCCGGGGACTAGCGGCCTCCTACGAGCAGTACTTC. It specifies CASSTPRGLAASYEQYF. The entire variable domain, with the rest obtained from reference TRBV9 and TRBJ2-7, is as follows: DSGVTQTPKHLITATGQRVTLRCSPRSGDLSVYWYQQSLDQGLQFLIQYYNGEERAKGNILERFSAQQFPDLHSELNLSSLELGDSALYFCASSTPRGLAASYEQYFGPGTRLTVT.